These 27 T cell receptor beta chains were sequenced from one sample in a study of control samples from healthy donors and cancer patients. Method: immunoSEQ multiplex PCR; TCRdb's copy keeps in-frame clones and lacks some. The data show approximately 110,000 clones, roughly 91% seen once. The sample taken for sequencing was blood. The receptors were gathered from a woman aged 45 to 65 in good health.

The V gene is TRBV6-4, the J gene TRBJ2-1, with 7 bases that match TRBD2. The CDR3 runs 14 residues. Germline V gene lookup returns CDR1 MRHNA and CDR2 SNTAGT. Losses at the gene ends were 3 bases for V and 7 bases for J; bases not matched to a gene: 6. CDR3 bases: TGTGCCAGCAGTGAAGGACTAGATTTGAATGAGCAGTTCTTC. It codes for CASSEGLDLNEQFF.

The CDR3 coding sequence is TGTGCCAGCAGCGTAGCTAGTGCTGCGGACAGTTATGGCTACACCTTC. Amino acid sequence: CASSVASAADSYGYTF. The chain couples TRBV9 to TRBJ1-2; possible D gene TRBD1, 6 bases. Germline CDR1 reads SGDLS; CDR2 reads YYNGEE. There are 16 residues in the CDR3. V was shortened by 0 bases and J by 5 bases, with 17 bases between the two germline ends.

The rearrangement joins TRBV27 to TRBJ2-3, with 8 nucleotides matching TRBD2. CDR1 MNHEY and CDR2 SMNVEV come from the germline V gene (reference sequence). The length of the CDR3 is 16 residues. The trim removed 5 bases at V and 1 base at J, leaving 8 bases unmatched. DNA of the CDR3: TGTGCCAGCAGTGGCCAAGCGGGAGTCGGCACAGATACGCAGTATTTT. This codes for CASSGQAGVGTDTQYF.

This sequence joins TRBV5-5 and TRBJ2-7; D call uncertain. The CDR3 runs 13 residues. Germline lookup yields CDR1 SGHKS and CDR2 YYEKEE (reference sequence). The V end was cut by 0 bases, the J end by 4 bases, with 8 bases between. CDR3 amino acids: CASSLGHQYEQYV. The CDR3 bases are TGTGCCAGCAGCTTGGGACACCAGTACGAGCAGTACGTC.

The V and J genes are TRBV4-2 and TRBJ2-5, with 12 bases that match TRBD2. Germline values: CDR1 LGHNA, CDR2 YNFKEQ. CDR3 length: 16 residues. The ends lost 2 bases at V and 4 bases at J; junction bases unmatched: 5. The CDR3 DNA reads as TGTGCCAGCAGCCAACCCCCGGGACTAGCGGGAGAGACCCAGTACTTC. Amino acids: CASSQPPGLAGETQYF.

The CDR3 nucleotides are TGTGCCAGTAGGCCGGGGACAGGAGGCGCTAACTATGGCTACACCTTC. This codes for CASRPGTGGANYGYTF. The rearrangement links TRBV19 to TRBJ1-2; TRBD1 aligns across 8 bases. This CDR3 contains 16 residues. Germline values: CDR1 LNHDA, CDR2 SQIVND (reference sequence). The V segment lost 6 bases and the J segment 0 bases; nucleotides outside the gene matches: 9.

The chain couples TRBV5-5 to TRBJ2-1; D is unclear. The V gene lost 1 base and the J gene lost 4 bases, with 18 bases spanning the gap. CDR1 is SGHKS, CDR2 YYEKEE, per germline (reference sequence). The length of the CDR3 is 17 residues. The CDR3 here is CASSLMSRGRQYNEQFF. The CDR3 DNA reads TGTGCCAGCAGCTTGATGTCCCGTGGGCGACAATACAATGAGCAGTTCTTC. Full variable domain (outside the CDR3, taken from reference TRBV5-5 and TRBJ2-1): DAGVTQSPTHLIKTRGQQVTLRCSPISGHKSVSWYQQVLGQGPQFIFQYYEKEERGRGNFPDRFSARQFPNYSSELNVNALLLGDSALYLCASSLMSRGRQYNEQFFGPGTRLTVL.

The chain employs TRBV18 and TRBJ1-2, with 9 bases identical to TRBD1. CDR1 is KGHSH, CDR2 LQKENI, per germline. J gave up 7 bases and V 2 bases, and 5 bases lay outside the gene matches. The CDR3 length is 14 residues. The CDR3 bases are TGTGCCAGCTCACCAGGCGCACAGGGGGCTGGCTACACCTTC. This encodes CASSPGAQGAGYTF.

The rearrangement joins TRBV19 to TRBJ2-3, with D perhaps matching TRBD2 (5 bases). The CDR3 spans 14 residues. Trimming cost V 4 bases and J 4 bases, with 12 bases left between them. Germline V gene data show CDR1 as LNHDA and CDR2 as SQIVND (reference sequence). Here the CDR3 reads CASSTWTDSDTQYF. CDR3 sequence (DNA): TGTGCCAGTAGTACTTGGACTGATTCAGATACGCAGTATTTT.

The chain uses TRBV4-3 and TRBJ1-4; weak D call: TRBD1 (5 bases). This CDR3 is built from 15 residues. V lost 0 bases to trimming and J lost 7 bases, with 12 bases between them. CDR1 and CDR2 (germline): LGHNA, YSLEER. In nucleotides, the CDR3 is TGCGCCAGCAGCCAAGATTGGGGGTTTTCTGAAAAACTGTTTTTT. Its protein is CASSQDWGFSEKLFF.

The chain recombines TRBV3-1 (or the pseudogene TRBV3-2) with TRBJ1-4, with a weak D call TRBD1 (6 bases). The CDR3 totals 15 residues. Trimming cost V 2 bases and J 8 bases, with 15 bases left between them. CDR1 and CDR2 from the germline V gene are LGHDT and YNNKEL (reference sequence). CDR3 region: CASSQPTGWSEKLFF. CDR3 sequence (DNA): TGTGCCAGCAGCCAACCGACAGGATGGTCGGAAAAACTGTTTTTT.

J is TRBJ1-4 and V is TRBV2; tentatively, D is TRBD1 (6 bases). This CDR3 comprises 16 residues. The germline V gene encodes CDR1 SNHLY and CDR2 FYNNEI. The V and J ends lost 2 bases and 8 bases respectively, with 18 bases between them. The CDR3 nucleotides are TGTGCCAGCAGTGAAAGGGGGGGGACGCGTGGAGAAAAACTGTTTTTT. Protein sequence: CASSERGGTRGEKLFF. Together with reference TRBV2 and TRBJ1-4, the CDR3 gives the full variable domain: EPEVTQTPSHQVTQMGQEVILRCVPISNHLYFYWYRQILGQKVEFLVSFYNNEISEKSEIFDDQFSVERPDGSNFTLKIRSTKLEDSAMYFCASSERGGTRGEKLFFGSGTQLSVL.

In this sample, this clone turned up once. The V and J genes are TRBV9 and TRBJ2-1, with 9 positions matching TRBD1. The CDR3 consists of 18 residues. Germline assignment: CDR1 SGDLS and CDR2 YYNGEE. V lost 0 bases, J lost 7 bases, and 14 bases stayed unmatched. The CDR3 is CASSVALDGTGLRNEQFF. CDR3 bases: TGTGCCAGCAGCGTAGCCCTGGACGGGACAGGGTTGAGGAATGAGCAGTTCTTC.

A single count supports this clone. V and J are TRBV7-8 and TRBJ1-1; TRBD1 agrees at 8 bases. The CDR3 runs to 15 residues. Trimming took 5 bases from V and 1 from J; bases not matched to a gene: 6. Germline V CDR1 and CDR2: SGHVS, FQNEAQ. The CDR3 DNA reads TGTGCCAGCAGCCCCCGGACAGGGCGGAACACTGAAGCTTTCTTT. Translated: CASSPRTGRNTEAFF.

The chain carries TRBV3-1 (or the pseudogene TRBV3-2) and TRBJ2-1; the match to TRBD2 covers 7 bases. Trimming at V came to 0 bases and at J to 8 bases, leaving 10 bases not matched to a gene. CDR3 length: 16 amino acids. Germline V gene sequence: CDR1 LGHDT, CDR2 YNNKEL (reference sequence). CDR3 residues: CASSQERRGGSDEQFF. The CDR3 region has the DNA TGTGCCAGCAGCCAAGAAAGGAGAGGCGGGAGCGATGAGCAGTTCTTC.

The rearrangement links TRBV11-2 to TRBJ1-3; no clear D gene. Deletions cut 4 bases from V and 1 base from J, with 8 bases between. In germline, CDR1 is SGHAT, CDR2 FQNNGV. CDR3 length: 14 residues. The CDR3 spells CASSSRSSGNTIYF. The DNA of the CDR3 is TGTGCCAGCAGCTCCCGTTCGTCTGGAAACACCATATATTTT.

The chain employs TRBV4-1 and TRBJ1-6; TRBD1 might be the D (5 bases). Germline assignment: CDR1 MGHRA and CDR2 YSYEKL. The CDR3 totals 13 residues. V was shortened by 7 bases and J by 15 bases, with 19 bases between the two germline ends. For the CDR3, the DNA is TGCGCCAGCACAAAGGGACCGCGGAACAACCTCCACTTT. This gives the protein CASTKGPRNNLHF.

Here the CDR3 DNA reads TGTGCCAGCAGTGGGGACTGGTCCTCCGGGGAGCTGTTTTTT. It is translated as CASSGDWSSGELFF. V usage is TRBV2 and J usage is TRBJ2-2; a weak D match, TRBD2 (6 bases). Germline V gives CDR1 SNHLY, CDR2 FYNNEI. CDR3 length: 14 residues. V lost 4 bases and J 6 bases, leaving 12 bases between the germline ends.

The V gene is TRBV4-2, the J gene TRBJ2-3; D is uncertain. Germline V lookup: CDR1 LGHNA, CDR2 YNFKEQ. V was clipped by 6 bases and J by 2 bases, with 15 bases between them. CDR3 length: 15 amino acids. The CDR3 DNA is TGTGCCAGCAGACGTGACTCATTACCCACAGATACGCAGTATTTT. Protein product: CASRRDSLPTDTQYF.

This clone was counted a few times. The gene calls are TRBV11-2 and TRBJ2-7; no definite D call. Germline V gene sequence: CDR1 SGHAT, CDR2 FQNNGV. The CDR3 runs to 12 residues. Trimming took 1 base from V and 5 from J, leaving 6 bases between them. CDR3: CASSLGWHEQYF. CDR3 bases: TGTGCCAGCAGCTTAGGGTGGCACGAGCAGTACTTC.

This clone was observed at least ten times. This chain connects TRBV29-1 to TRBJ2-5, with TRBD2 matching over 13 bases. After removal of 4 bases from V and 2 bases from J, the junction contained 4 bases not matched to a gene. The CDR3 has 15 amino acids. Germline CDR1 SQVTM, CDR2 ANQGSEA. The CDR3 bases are TGCAGCGTTGTTGGACTAGCGGGGGCACAAGAGACCCAGTACTTC. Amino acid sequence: CSVVGLAGAQETQYF.

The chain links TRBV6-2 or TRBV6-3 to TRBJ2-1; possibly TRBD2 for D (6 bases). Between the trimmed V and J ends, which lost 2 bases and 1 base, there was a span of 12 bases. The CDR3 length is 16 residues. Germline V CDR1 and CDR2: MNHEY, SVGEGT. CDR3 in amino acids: CASSYPYSGSYNEQFF. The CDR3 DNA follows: TGTGCCAGCAGTTACCCCTACAGCGGGTCCTACAATGAGCAGTTCTTC.

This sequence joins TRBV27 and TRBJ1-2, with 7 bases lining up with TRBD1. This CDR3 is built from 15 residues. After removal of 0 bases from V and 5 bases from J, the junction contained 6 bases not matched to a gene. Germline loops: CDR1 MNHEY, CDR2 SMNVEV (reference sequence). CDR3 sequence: CASSLSQGLTYGYTF. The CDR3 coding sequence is TGTGCCAGCAGTTTATCACAGGGGCTAACTTATGGCTACACCTTC.

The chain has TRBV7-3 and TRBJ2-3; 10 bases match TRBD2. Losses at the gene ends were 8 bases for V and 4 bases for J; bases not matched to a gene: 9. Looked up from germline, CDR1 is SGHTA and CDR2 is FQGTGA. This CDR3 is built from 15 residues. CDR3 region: CASRTEGTSADTQYF. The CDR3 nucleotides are TGTGCCAGCCGCACCGAGGGGACTAGCGCAGATACGCAGTATTTT.

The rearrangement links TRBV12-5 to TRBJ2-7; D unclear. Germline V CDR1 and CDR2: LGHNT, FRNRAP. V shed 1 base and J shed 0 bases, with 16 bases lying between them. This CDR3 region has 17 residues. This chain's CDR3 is CASGLAGGGISSYEQYF. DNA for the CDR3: TGTGCTAGTGGTTTGGCGGGCGGCGGAATTTCCTCCTACGAGCAGTACTTC.

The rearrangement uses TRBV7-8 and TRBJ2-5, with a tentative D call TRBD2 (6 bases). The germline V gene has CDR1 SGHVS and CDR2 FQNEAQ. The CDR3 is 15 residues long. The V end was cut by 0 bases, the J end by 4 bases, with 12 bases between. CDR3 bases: TGTGCCAGCAGCTTAGCGCGGGGATCTTCAGAGACCCAGTACTTC. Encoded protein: CASSLARGSSETQYF.

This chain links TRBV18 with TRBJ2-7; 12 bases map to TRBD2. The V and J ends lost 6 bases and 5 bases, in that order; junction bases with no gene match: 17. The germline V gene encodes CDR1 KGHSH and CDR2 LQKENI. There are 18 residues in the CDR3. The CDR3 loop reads CASSLDRGRTSGTNEQYV. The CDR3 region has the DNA TGTGCCAGCTCCCTAGACAGGGGTCGGACTAGCGGGACTAACGAGCAGTACGTC.